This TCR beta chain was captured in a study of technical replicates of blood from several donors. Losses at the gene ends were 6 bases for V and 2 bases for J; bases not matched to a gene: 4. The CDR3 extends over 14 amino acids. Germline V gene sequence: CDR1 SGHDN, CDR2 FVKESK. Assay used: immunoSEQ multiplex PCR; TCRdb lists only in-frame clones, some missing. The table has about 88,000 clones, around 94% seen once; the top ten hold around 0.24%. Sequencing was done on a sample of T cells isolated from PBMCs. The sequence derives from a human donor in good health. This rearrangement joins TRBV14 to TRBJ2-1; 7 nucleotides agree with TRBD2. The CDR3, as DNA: TGTGCCAGCAGGGACGGGACTACCTACAATGAGCAGTTCTTC. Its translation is CASRDGTTYNEQFF.